The 31 T cell receptor beta chains presented below share a single source sample, sequenced in a study of blood T cells in healthy people across ages. Sample-barcoded 5' priming and a J-beta primer mix drove a second PCR of 7 to 11 cycles. TCRdb reprocessed the 5' RACE reads via MiXCR and lists one record per CDR3 protein. The table shows hundreds of thousands of distinct CDR3 sequences, with over 40% occurring only once. Sequenced: blood. These receptors all come from a woman older than 75 in good health.

The chain couples TRBV27 to TRBJ2-7; D tentatively fits TRBD1 or TRBD2 (5 bases each). Germline CDR1 is MNHEY and CDR2 is SMNVEV (reference sequence). The length of the CDR3 is 13 residues. The V end lost 4 bases, the J end lost 4 bases, and 11 bases lay between the germline ends. CDR3 in amino acids: CASSSLGEYEQYF. The CDR3 coding sequence is TGTGCCAGCAGTTCATTGGGGGAGTACGAGCAGTACTTC.

This clonotype was found many times. CDR3 nucleotides: TGCAGCGCCGACAATGAGCAGTTCTTC. It translates to CSADNEQFF. The genes are TRBV29-1 and TRBJ2-1; D not resolved. The CDR3 has 9 residues. Germline lookup yields CDR1 SQVTM and CDR2 ANQGSEA. V lost 7 bases and J 5 bases, leaving 3 bases between the germline ends.

The chain links TRBV12-3 or TRBV12-4 to TRBJ2-5; perhaps D is TRBD1 or TRBD2 (6 bases each). V was pared by 6 bases and J by 11 bases, with 25 bases between. This CDR3 has 15 amino acids. The CDR3 region is CASSLGGGIYNEQYF. The CDR3 bases are TGTGCCAGCAGCCTGGGGGGCGGTATTTACAATGAGCAGTACTTC.

Remarks on this clonotype: This clone may be a read error of a much larger clone one base away. The gene calls are TRBV7-9 and TRBJ2-5, with D possibly matching TRBD1 (6 bases). The CDR3 loop spans 13 amino acids. Germline CDR1 and CDR2: SEHNR and FQNEAQ (reference sequence). V was clipped by 7 bases and J by 11 bases, with 20 bases between them. The CDR3 protein is CASIRGTYNEQYF. The CDR3 bases are TGTGCCAGCATCAGGGGTACCTACAATGAGCAGTACTTC.

The V and J genes are TRBV20-1 and TRBJ2-2; D is perhaps TRBD2 (5 bases). This CDR3 has 15 amino acids. The V gene lost 1 base and the J gene lost 5 bases, with 14 bases spanning the gap. Germline assignment: CDR1 DFQATT and CDR2 SNEGSKA (reference sequence). The CDR3 nucleotides read TGCAGTGCTAGAGGACCCCCCGCGGGTACCGGGGAGCTGTTTTTT. This sequence encodes CSARGPPAGTGELFF.

For this clonotype: A clone one base away is much larger, so this may be a read error. The chain is built from TRBV7-2 and TRBJ1-4; no clear D gene. Germline CDR1 and CDR2: SGHTA and FQGNSA. This CDR3 is 14 amino acids long. V was pared by 5 bases and J by 11 bases, with 18 bases between. The chain's CDR3 is CASSPRRGVGKLFF. CDR3 coding DNA: TGTGCCAGCAGCCCCCGGCGAGGAGTAGGGAAACTGTTTTTT.

Of note for this clonotype: The junction does not match germline at one end; this may be a read error. J is TRBJ1-3 and V is TRBV5-1, with no clear D. This CDR3 spans 15 amino acids. CDR1 and CDR2 from the germline V gene are SGHRS and YFSETQ. The CDR3 here is CASSLDGSSGNTIYF. In nucleotides, the CDR3 is TGTGCCAGCAGTTTAGACGGAAGCTCTGGAAACACCATATATTTT.

In this sample, this clonotype turned up many times. V usage is TRBV2 and J usage is TRBJ1-5; no firm D call. The germline V gene has CDR1 SNHLY and CDR2 FYNNEI. The CDR3 is made up of 14 amino acids. V lost 3 bases, J lost 5 bases, and 11 bases lay in between. The CDR3: CASSEVRTYQPQHF. CDR3 DNA: TGTGCCAGCAGTGAGGTGCGAACATATCAGCCCCAGCATTTT.

As regards this clonotype: A read error may explain this, as a much larger clone is one base away. The rearrangement joins TRBV9 to TRBJ2-1; D unresolved. Trimming took off 0 bases at V and 10 bases at J, with 11 bases between the two ends. CDR3 length: 13 residues. The V gene's germline CDR1 is SGDLS and CDR2 YYNGEE. CDR3 region: CASSVGGVEEQFF. CDR3 bases: TGTGCCAGCAGCGTAGGTGGGGTTGAGGAGCAGTTCTTC.

A few counts support this clonotype. This chain joins TRBV9 and TRBJ2-5, with TRBD1 as a possible D gene (5 bases). CDR3 length: 15 residues. V gave up 3 bases and J gave up 7 bases, with 19 bases separating them. Germline CDR1 SGDLS, CDR2 YYNGEE. The CDR3: CASSGPAGARGTQYF. CDR3 nucleotide sequence: TGTGCCAGCAGCGGGCCAGCTGGGGCAAGAGGGACCCAGTACTTC.

The chain combines TRBV6-1 with TRBJ2-5; maybe TRBD2 (6 bases). Trimming removed 6 bases at V and 8 bases at J, with 28 bases between. CDR3 length: 17 residues. The germline gives CDR1 MNHNS, CDR2 SASEGT. The CDR3 is CASSRGLGTPRGETQYF. CDR3 nucleotide sequence: TGTGCCAGCAGCCGTGGGCTAGGGACTCCTAGAGGGGAAACCCAGTACTTC.

This clonotype showed up many times. The CDR3 reads CASSYLGREVYNEQFF. In nucleotides, the CDR3 is TGCGCCAGCAGCTATCTCGGGCGGGAGGTCTACAATGAGCAGTTCTTC. The chain has TRBV4-1 and TRBJ2-1; 8 positions match TRBD2. Germline CDR1 and CDR2: MGHRA and YSYEKL. The CDR3 is 16 residues long. V was clipped by 5 bases and J by 3 bases; unmatched bases: 9.

This sequence joins TRBV12-3 or TRBV12-4 and TRBJ2-1, with a possible D match to TRBD1 (6 bases). The CDR3 length is 14 residues. Deletions cut 7 bases from V and 7 bases from J, with 17 bases between. In DNA form, the CDR3 reads TGTGCCAGCACCGCACCCCAGGGGTGGAATGAGCAGTTCTTC. This translates into CASTAPQGWNEQFF.

The chain couples TRBV27 to TRBJ1-4, with D maybe TRBD1 (6 bases). The CDR3 covers 14 residues. Germline CDR1 is MNHEY and CDR2 is SMNVEV (reference sequence). Trimming shortened V by 8 bases and J by 0 bases, and 10 bases separated the two germline ends. CDR3 DNA sequence: TGTGCCAGCGCCCCAGGGGCAACTAATGAAAAACTGTTTTTT. As protein: CASAPGATNEKLFF.

This chain uses TRBV2 with TRBJ1-5; the D is unclear. The germline CDR1 and CDR2 sequences are SNHLY and FYNNEI. V was trimmed by 0 bases and J by 10 bases, leaving 16 bases between them. CDR3 length: 15 amino acids. CDR3 sequence reads: CASSEALLGGGPQHF. For the CDR3, the DNA is TGTGCCAGCAGTGAAGCGCTCCTGGGCGGCGGACCCCAGCATTTT.

This clonotype was observed a handful of times. V gene TRBV4-1 combines with J gene TRBJ2-7, with 8 bases fitting TRBD2. V lost 0 bases, J lost 2 bases, and 3 bases stayed unmatched. Germline CDR1 is MGHRA and CDR2 is YSYEKL. CDR3 size: 15 residues. CDR3 residues: CASSQDRGGPYEQYF. The CDR3 region has the DNA TGCGCCAGCAGCCAAGATCGGGGGGGGCCCTACGAGCAGTACTTC.

This clonotype was picked up a small number of times. One base away lies a much larger clone, so this may be a sequencing read error. The rearrangement links TRBV29-1 to TRBJ2-1; tentative D call: TRBD1 (5 bases). The closer fit of TRBJ2-7 to the DNA end suggests the J call may be wrong. CDR1 is SQVTM and CDR2 is ANQGSEA in the germline V gene. This CDR3 region has 17 residues. The CDR3 DNA reads as TGCAGCGCAAATGGAGCCCCAGGGATAGGGAACTACAATGAGCAGTACTTC. Its protein is CSANGAPGIGNYNEQYF.

This chain connects TRBV29-1 to TRBJ2-7; maybe TRBD2 (5 bases). Deletions cut 2 bases from V and 6 bases from J, with 14 bases between. The CDR3 is made up of 13 amino acids. The germline CDR1 and CDR2 sequences are SQVTM and ANQGSEA. CDR3 DNA: TGCAGCGTTGAAAGGGCATCTCGGGGCGAGCAGTACTTC. It encodes CSVERASRGEQYF.

This clonotype was seen a handful of times. The chain couples TRBV28 to TRBJ2-1, with no clear D. Germline assignment: CDR1 MDHEN and CDR2 SYDVKM. The CDR3 has 13 amino acids. The V and J ends lost 8 bases and 7 bases respectively, with 15 bases between them. CDR3 sequence reads: CASAPRVPNEQFF. The DNA for the CDR3 is TGTGCCAGCGCCCCAAGGGTACCTAATGAGCAGTTCTTC. Variable domain in full (rest from reference TRBV28 and TRBJ2-1): DVKVTQSSRYLVKRTGEKVFLECVQDMDHENMFWYRQDPGLGLRLIYFSYDVKMKEKGDIPEGYSVSREKKERFSLILESASTNQTSMYLCASAPRVPNEQFFGPGTRLTVL.

About this clonotype: The junction shows a germline mismatch at one end, possibly a read error. The chain is built from TRBV4-1 and TRBJ2-1, with 10 nucleotides matching TRBD2. Germline CDR1 reads MGHRA; CDR2 reads YSYEKL. CDR3 length: 17 residues. CDR3 nucleotide sequence: TGCGCCAGCAACCAAGCGGAAGCTAGCGGGAGAGGAAATGAGCAGTTCTTC. Amino acid sequence: CASNQAEASGRGNEQFF.

This clonotype has more than one count but fewer than ten. The rearrangement uses TRBV14 and TRBJ2-7, with D possibly matching TRBD2 (5 bases). CDR3 size: 14 residues. V was clipped by 1 base and J by 6 bases, with 13 bases between them. Germline V gene sequence: CDR1 SGHDN, CDR2 FVKESK. CDR3 loop: CASSQVGSRGEQYF. The CDR3 region has the DNA TGTGCCAGCAGCCAAGTGGGGTCTCGGGGCGAGCAGTACTTC.

This clonotype was picked up many times. The chain couples TRBV7-2 to TRBJ1-5; D is perhaps TRBD1 (5 bases). This CDR3 region has 15 residues. V was clipped by 6 bases and J by 1 base, with 13 bases between them. Looked up from germline, CDR1 is SGHTA and CDR2 is FQGNSA. The CDR3 reads CASSYDGGSNQPQHF. The CDR3 coding sequence is TGTGCCAGCAGTTACGACGGGGGAAGCAATCAGCCCCAGCATTTT. Full variable domain (outside the CDR3, taken from reference TRBV7-2 and TRBJ1-5): GAGVSQSPSNKVTEKGKDVELRCDPISGHTALYWYRQSLGQGLEFLIYFQGNSAPDKSGLPSDRFSAERTGGSVSTLTIQRTQQEDSAVYLCASSYDGGSNQPQHFGDGTRLSIL.

The sample holds many counts of this clonotype. The chain recombines TRBV2 with TRBJ1-1; D uncertain. Trimming left V 4 bases short and J 4 bases short, with 7 bases between. Germline V gives CDR1 SNHLY, CDR2 FYNNEI. The CDR3 contains 12 residues. The CDR3 DNA is TGTGCCAGCAGTGTGACAAGCACTGAAGCTTTCTTT. Amino acids: CASSVTSTEAFF.

About this clonotype itself: A much larger clone is a single base away; this may be a read error. The V gene is TRBV12-3 or TRBV12-4, the J gene TRBJ2-1; weak D call: TRBD2 (5 bases). The CDR3 totals 15 residues. V was clipped by 6 bases and J by 1 base, with 13 bases between them. The CDR3 region is CASRAPGWSYNEQFF. In nucleotides, the CDR3 is TGTGCCAGCAGGGCACCGGGGTGGTCCTACAATGAGCAGTTCTTC.

Comment on this clonotype: This may come from a read error, since a much larger clone is one base off. This chain uses TRBV5-1 with TRBJ2-7; tentative D call: TRBD1 (7 bases). From germline, CDR1 is SGHRS and CDR2 YFSETQ. The CDR3 runs to 14 residues. Trimming stripped 4 bases from V and 3 bases from J, with 14 bases between. The CDR3 reads CASSVQGRIYEQYF. The CDR3 bases are TGCGCCAGCAGCGTACAGGGGAGGATCTACGAGCAGTACTTC.

This clonotype came up many times. The J gene is TRBJ2-1, the V gene TRBV29-1; 13 bases are shared with TRBD2. The CDR3 contains 14 residues. The V gene's germline CDR1 is SQVTM and CDR2 ANQGSEA. J lost 7 bases, V lost 8 bases, and 8 bases had no gene match. The CDR3 here is CSISGTSGINEQFF. The CDR3 DNA sequence: TGCAGCATATCCGGGACTAGCGGGATTAATGAGCAGTTCTTC.

The table lists this clonotype with many counts. The chain combines TRBV20-1 with TRBJ2-1, with D uncertain. Germline V CDR1 and CDR2: DFQATT, SNEGSKA (reference sequence). The CDR3 runs to 12 residues. V was clipped by 6 bases and J by 3 bases, with 9 bases between them. The DNA for the CDR3 is TGCAGTGCCGCCGGGCACTACAATGAGCAGTTCTTC. It yields the protein CSAAGHYNEQFF.

This clonotype was counted only a few times. V and J are TRBV12-3 or TRBV12-4 and TRBJ1-2, with D possibly being TRBD1 (5 bases). The CDR3 contains 13 residues. V lost 4 bases to trimming and J lost 8 bases, with 14 bases between them. The CDR3 nucleotides are TGTGCCAGCAGTTCCGGGACCACGATAGGCTACACCTTC. It yields the protein CASSSGTTIGYTF.

This clonotype came up a few times. One junction end does not reproduce the germline sequence, and a read error may be involved. This chain uses TRBV2 with TRBJ1-4, with TRBD1 matching 8 bases. The CDR3 is made up of 12 amino acids. The V gene's germline CDR1 is SNHLY and CDR2 FYNNEI. CDR3 protein: CASRTGDEKLFF. The DNA for the CDR3 is TGTGCCAGCAGGACAGGGGATGAAAAGCTGTTTTTT.

Regarding this clonotype: A read error may explain this, as a much larger clone is one base away. The chain employs TRBV12-3 or TRBV12-4 and TRBJ2-5; TRBD2 might be the D (5 bases). The germline V and J ends were trimmed by 9 bases and 11 bases, with 19 bases remaining between them. The CDR3 length is 12 residues. DNA for the CDR3: TGTGCCAGTCTCCTATCCGGGGATGAGCAGTACTTC. It encodes CASLLSGDEQYF.

The chain combines TRBV12-3 or TRBV12-4 with TRBJ2-5; D is perhaps TRBD1 or TRBD2 (5 bases each). V was pared by 5 bases and J by 9 bases, with 10 bases between. This CDR3 region has 11 residues. CDR3 sequence: CASSALGAQYF. The CDR3 DNA reads as TGTGCCAGCAGTGCCCTGGGGGCCCAGTACTTC.